This T cell receptor (beta chain) was sequenced during a study of graft-versus-host responses after intestinal transplantation. Whole-study results and caveats: Ileal or blood samples showed some GvH clones first, and such clones were also found in recipient marrow. Individuals who had graft-donor T cell macrochimerism had allografts that showed high graft-versus-host to host-versus-graft clonal ratios.

Data came from immunoSEQ multiplex PCR; TCRdb stores just in-frame clones and leaves some out. The sample records 57,000 or so clones, about 90% being singletons. The trim removed 6 bases at V and 7 bases at J, leaving 8 bases unmatched. Germline V gene sequence: CDR1 MRHNA, CDR2 SNTAGT. The CDR3 is made up of 15 amino acids. In this sample, this clone turned up a few times. Its antigen is still unknown. This material consisted of PBMCs, taken approximately four months after intestinal transplantation. This sequence was found in a human patient who received an intestinal transplant, so some T cells may come from the graft donor. V and J are TRBV6-4 and TRBJ2-1; 11 bases are a match to TRBD2. This chain's CDR3 is CASSTSGGGENEQFF. The CDR3 region has the DNA TGTGCCAGCAGCACTAGCGGGGGAGGGGAGAATGAGCAGTTCTTC.